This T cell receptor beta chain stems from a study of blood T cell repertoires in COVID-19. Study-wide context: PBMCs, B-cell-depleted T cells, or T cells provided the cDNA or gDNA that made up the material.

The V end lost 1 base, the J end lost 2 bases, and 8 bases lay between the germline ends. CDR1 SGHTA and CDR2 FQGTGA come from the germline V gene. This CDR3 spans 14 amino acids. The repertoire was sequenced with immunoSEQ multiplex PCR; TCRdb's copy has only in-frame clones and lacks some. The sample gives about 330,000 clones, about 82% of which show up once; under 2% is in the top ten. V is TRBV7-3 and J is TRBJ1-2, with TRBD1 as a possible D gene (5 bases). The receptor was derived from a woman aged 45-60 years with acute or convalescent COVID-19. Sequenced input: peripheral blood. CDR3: CASSLIPGNYGYTF. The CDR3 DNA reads TGTGCCAGCAGCTTAATTCCAGGGAACTATGGCTACACCTTC.